This section outlines one T cell receptor beta chain sequence together with its context. The sample originates from a study of T cell changes during pregnancy in multiple sclerosis. Using immunoSEQ multiplex PCR, the repertoire was profiled, and TCRdb retains in-frame clones only, with some absent. The sample has about 51,000 clones, 80% to 95% seen once; the top ten hold around 0.61%. The junction had 6 bases not matched to a gene; V was cut back by 1 base and J by 3 bases. Germline-derived CDR1 and CDR2 are SEHNR and FQNEAQ (reference sequence). There are 17 residues in the CDR3. The sequenced sample was CD4+ T cells from peripheral blood mononuclear cells, obtained in the third trimester of pregnancy. The rearrangement uses TRBV7-9 and TRBJ1-3; 10 nucleotides agree with TRBD1. This sequence was found in a female donor with multiple sclerosis, enrolled in a pregnancy study. The CDR3 region has the DNA TGTGCCAGCAGCTTAGTCGCCGGGACAGGGGATGGAAACACCATATATTTT. It specifies CASSLVAGTGDGNTIYF.